Each of the 18 T cell receptor beta chains below was sequenced from the same sample in a study of OX40 agonist ivuxolimab in advanced cancers. Using immunoSEQ multiplex PCR, the repertoire was profiled, and TCRdb retains in-frame clones only, with some absent. The table includes 60,000 to 75,000 clones, about 80% detected once. This sample comprised CD4+ or CD8+ T cells sorted from blood, obtained in a trial of the OX40 agonist ivuxolimab. The receptors stem from an adult with an advanced solid tumor such as melanoma, head and neck, liver or kidney cancer.

This clone occurred a few times. The gene calls are TRBV19 and TRBJ1-2, with 7 bases matching TRBD1. Germline V gene data show CDR1 as LNHDA and CDR2 as SQIVND (reference sequence). V shed 6 bases, J shed 0 bases, and the junction held 4 bases outside the gene matches. CDR3 length: 14 residues. The CDR3 sequence: CASSLGTANYGYTF. The DNA of the CDR3 is TGTGCCAGTAGCCTAGGGACAGCTAACTATGGCTACACCTTC. Full variable domain (remainder filled in from reference TRBV19 and TRBJ1-2): DGGITQSPKYLFRKEGQNVTLSCEQNLNHDAMYWYRQDPGQGLRLIYYSQIVNDFQKGDIAEGYSVSREKKESFPLTVTSAQKNPTAFYLCASSLGTANYGYTFGSGTRLTVV.

This chain connects TRBV6-6 to TRBJ1-5, with D possibly TRBD1 on 5 matching bases. V was pared by 7 bases and J by 1 base, with 14 bases between. The CDR3 sequence is 15 residues long. Germline assignment: CDR1 MNHNY and CDR2 SVGAGI (reference sequence). CDR3 in DNA: TGTGCCAGCACCAACCGGGGGGAAAGCAATCAGCCCCAGCATTTT. Residues: CASTNRGESNQPQHF.

The CDR3: CASSASGGSETQYF. The CDR3, as DNA: TGCGCCAGCAGCGCAAGCGGGGGTTCAGAGACCCAGTACTTC. The V gene is TRBV5-1, the J gene TRBJ2-5; 8 bases fit TRBD2. CDR3 size: 14 residues. Trimming cost V 4 bases and J 4 bases; bases outside gene matches: 6. The V gene's germline CDR1 is SGHRS and CDR2 YFSETQ.

The V call is TRBV18, the J call TRBJ2-7; a weak D match, TRBD2 (7 bases). The germline V gene encodes CDR1 KGHSH and CDR2 LQKENI. V was cut by 2 bases and J by 6 bases, with 17 bases left in between. The CDR3 consists of 15 residues. This CDR3 reads CASSPRGRELLEQYF. CDR3 DNA sequence: TGTGCCAGCTCACCAAGGGGGAGGGAGCTCCTCGAGCAGTACTTC.

This clone turned up a few times. The gene calls are TRBV6-5 and TRBJ1-2, with 8 nucleotides matching TRBD1. The CDR3 totals 15 residues. V lost 5 bases to trimming and J lost 0 bases; unmatched junction nucleotides: 5. The V gene's germline CDR1 is MNHEY and CDR2 SVGAGI. The DNA for the CDR3 is TGTGCCAGCAGTCCCGACAGGGGAGCTAACTATGGCTACACCTTC. Translating gives CASSPDRGANYGYTF.

The chain joins TRBV11-2 to TRBJ2-5; tentatively, D is TRBD2 (7 bases). V was cut by 0 bases and J by 5 bases, with 13 bases left in between. Germline CDR1 is SGHAT and CDR2 is FQNNGV. This CDR3 contains 15 residues. The CDR3, as DNA: TGTGCCAGCAGCTTAGAAGGCGGGGGCTGGGAGACCCAGTACTTC. Translated: CASSLEGGGWETQYF. Filled out from reference TRBV11-2 and TRBJ2-5, the complete variable domain reads EAGVAQSPRYKIIEKRQSVAFWCNPISGHATLYWYQQILGQGPKLLIQFQNNGVVDDSQLPKDRFSAERLKGVDSTLKIQPAKLEDSAVYLCASSLEGGGWETQYFGPGTRLLVL.

V gene TRBV19 combines with J gene TRBJ2-3; D is perhaps TRBD1 (6 bases). V was shortened by 6 bases and J by 6 bases, with 19 bases between the two germline ends. The CDR3 consists of 15 residues. Germline assignment: CDR1 LNHDA and CDR2 SQIVND (reference sequence). The chain's CDR3 is CASSMDSTVFDTQYF. The CDR3 nucleotides are TGTGCCAGTAGCATGGACAGCACCGTATTCGATACGCAGTATTTT.

The J gene is TRBJ2-1, the V gene TRBV19, with D tentatively TRBD2 (6 bases). Germline-derived CDR1 and CDR2 are LNHDA and SQIVND (reference sequence). This CDR3 is built from 14 residues. V was pared by 5 bases and J by 10 bases, with 18 bases between. Written as DNA, the CDR3 is TGTGCCAGTAGTCCGGAGGGGAGGTGGAACGAGCAGTTCTTC. It is translated as CASSPEGRWNEQFF.

The chain employs TRBV19 and TRBJ2-3; D is possibly TRBD1 or TRBD2 (6 bases each). This CDR3 contains 14 residues. Germline V gives CDR1 LNHDA, CDR2 SQIVND (reference sequence). Trimming removed 8 bases at V and 2 bases at J, with 14 bases between. DNA for the CDR3: TGTGCCAGTGGGGGGCAGGGTTTCACAGATACGCAGTATTTT. Translation: CASGGQGFTDTQYF.

The V call is TRBV7-8, the J call TRBJ1-3, with unresolved D. The germline V gene has CDR1 SGHVS and CDR2 FQNEAQ. The CDR3 consists of 14 residues. The V and J ends lost 4 bases and 3 bases respectively, with 10 bases between them. CDR3 sequence: CASSSQSFGNTIYF. CDR3 DNA: TGTGCCAGCAGCTCCCAGAGCTTTGGAAACACCATATATTTT.

CDR3 loop: CASSLRGAPHTYNEQFF. The CDR3 region has the DNA TGTGCCAGCAGCTTACGGGGGGCCCCCCACACCTACAATGAGCAGTTCTTC. The rearrangement uses TRBV11-2 and TRBJ2-1, with D perhaps TRBD2 (7 bases). There are 17 residues in the CDR3. With 2 bases removed from V and 2 bases from J, the gap between germline ends came to 16 bases. Germline CDR1 and CDR2: SGHAT and FQNNGV.

V usage is TRBV6-1 and J usage is TRBJ2-1, with TRBD1 matching over 7 bases. The V and J ends lost 7 bases and 9 bases, in that order; junction bases with no gene match: 12. CDR1 MNHNS and CDR2 SASEGT come from the germline V gene. The CDR3 length is 14 residues. CDR3 sequence reads: CASTVRAQGIEQFF. CDR3 nucleotides: TGTGCCAGCACAGTCCGGGCACAGGGGATTGAGCAGTTCTTC.

The V and J genes are TRBV4-1 and TRBJ1-1; 9 bases map to TRBD1. The CDR3 extends over 17 amino acids. From germline, CDR1 is MGHRA and CDR2 YSYEKL. The V segment lost 1 base and the J segment 7 bases; nucleotides outside the gene matches: 13. Here the CDR3 DNA reads TGCGCCAGCAGCCAAGCGGGGGACAGGGTTTATTCCGGTGAAGCTTTCTTT. Translated, it gives CASSQAGDRVYSGEAFF.

The chain recombines TRBV10-3 with TRBJ2-3; TRBD1 is a possible D gene (5 bases). The CDR3 has 16 residues. The V end was cut by 6 bases, the J end by 0 bases, with 16 bases between. Germline V gene data show CDR1 as ENHRY and CDR2 as SYGVKD. The CDR3 here is CAIRARQSLSTDTQYF. The CDR3 DNA sequence: TGTGCCATCAGGGCAAGACAGAGCCTCAGCACAGATACGCAGTATTTT.

This chain connects TRBV7-6 to TRBJ2-4, with 7 bases identical to TRBD1. The germline V gene encodes CDR1 SGHVS and CDR2 FNYEAQ. This CDR3 has 16 residues. V was pared by 1 base and J by 1 base, with 4 bases of the junction left unmatched. This chain's CDR3 is CASSLGTGVAKNIQYF. DNA of the CDR3: TGTGCCAGCAGCTTAGGGACAGGTGTGGCCAAAAACATTCAGTACTTC.

This chain joins TRBV7-8 and TRBJ1-5; D possibly corresponds to TRBD1 (6 bases). The CDR3 loop spans 16 amino acids. The V and J ends lost 8 bases and 7 bases respectively, with 24 bases between them. Germline V gene sequence: CDR1 SGHVS, CDR2 FQNEAQ. CDR3 nucleotide sequence: TGTGCCAGCCAACCCGGGGCACAGGGAACCAGCCAGCCCCAGCATTTT. This codes for CASQPGAQGTSQPQHF.

This clone was detected a few times. This chain joins TRBV9 and TRBJ2-5, with D uncertain. Germline lookup yields CDR1 SGDLS and CDR2 YYNGEE. Deletions cut 4 bases from V and 4 bases from J, with 8 bases between. The CDR3 is made up of 12 amino acids. This chain's CDR3 is CASSPHRETQYF. DNA of the CDR3: TGTGCCAGCAGCCCCCACCGAGAGACCCAGTACTTC.

The chain is built from TRBV6-5 and TRBJ2-2; D is ambiguous. V was shortened by 0 bases and J by 8 bases, with 7 bases between the two germline ends. Germline CDR1 MNHEY, CDR2 SVGAGI. This CDR3 spans 13 amino acids. CDR3: CASSYSMKGELFF. CDR3 coding DNA: TGTGCCAGCAGTTACTCGATGAAGGGGGAGCTGTTTTTT.